The 2 T cell receptor beta chains in this list originate from one sample, sequenced in a study of identical twins (dated by TCRdb to the mid-2010s). The library was produced with 5' RACE. TCRdb names Illumina HiSeq 2000 as the instrument used. TCRdb's own reprocessing of the public reads used fastp at Q25 and MiXCR and kept productive beta chains. Rows with one shared CDR3 protein collapse into an entry with the most common genes and DNA. The sample table holds hundreds of thousands of distinct CDR3 sequences, of which around 9.7% were seen once. The ten largest make up around 7.1% of the sample. The sample was also linked to a second study, of yellow fever vaccine responses in identical twins.

What was sequenced was CD8+ T cells sorted from blood. These TCRs come from a woman between 18 and 30 years old in good health.

The chain uses TRBV25-1 and TRBJ2-2, with 10 nucleotides matching TRBD1. This CDR3 is 16 amino acids long. Losses at the gene ends were 6 bases for V and 4 bases for J; bases not matched to a gene: 8. Per the germline V gene, CDR1 is MGHDK and CDR2 is SYGVNS. The CDR3 nucleotides are TGTGCCAGCAGCGACCCGGGGACAGGGGTCACCGGGGAGCTGTTTTTT. Translated, it gives CASSDPGTGVTGELFF.

In its sample, this clonotype was seen many times. The chain employs TRBV27 and TRBJ2-7; D call uncertain. The CDR3 extends over 15 amino acids. V dropped 4 bases and J dropped 6 bases, with 19 bases sitting between them. CDR1 and CDR2 (germline): MNHEY, SMNVEV (reference sequence). CDR3 region: CASSSYLDGFSEQYF. CDR3 bases: TGTGCCAGCAGTTCTTACCTAGACGGATTCAGCGAGCAGTACTTC.